Listed below are T cell receptor beta chains from one sample, sequenced in a study of regulatory T cells in long-lasting Graves disease. A single record per CDR3 protein comes from TCRdb applying MiXCR to the multiplex PCR reads. Here the sample spans roughly 500,000 distinct CDR3 sequences, less than 15% being singletons. These records were also assigned to another study, of T cells in Graves' hyperthyroidism and ophthalmopathy.

Sequenced here: peripheral blood mononuclear cells (PBMCs), sampled at new diagnosis, from a patient treated with antithyroid drugs. All receptors come from a man aged 30 to 45 with Graves disease. CDR3s include the opening cysteine and the closing phenylalanine or tryptophan. D genes are given only for firm matches. Clone size is stated in some rows and not others, as once, few, many or a class when expanded.

v_call	j_call	clone_size	d_call	cdr3_aa	cdr3_nt
TRBV20-1	TRBJ2-2	few	NA	CSAEKGRIANTGELFF	TGCAGTGCTGAGAAGGGACGAATCGCGAACACCGGGGAGCTGTTTTTT
TRBV10-1	TRBJ2-2	NA	NA	CASSESGRGYAGELFF	TGCGCCAGCAGTGAGTCGGGAAGGGGTTACGCCGGGGAGCTGTTTTTT
TRBV7-9	TRBJ2-7	few	NA	CASSLTGVYEQYF	TGTGCCAGCAGCTTAACCGGAGTCTACGAGCAGTACTTC
TRBV20-1	TRBJ2-7	many	TRBD2	CSARPGGPVSYEQYF	TGCAGTGCTAGGCCGGGAGGCCCCGTCTCCTACGAGCAGTACTTC
TRBV11-2	TRBJ1-2	many	NA	CASSLGFANYGYTF	TGTGCCAGCAGCTTGGGGTTTGCTAACTATGGCTACACCTTC
TRBV2	TRBJ2-7	many	NA	CASRVVFSSYEQYF	TGTGCCAGCAGGGTGGTCTTCAGCTCCTACGAGCAGTACTTC
TRBV28	TRBJ1-5	NA	NA	CASSLLGYQPQHF	TGTGCCAGCAGTTTACTGGGATATCAGCCCCAGCATTTT
TRBV27	TRBJ2-7	many	NA	CARLAVFYEQYF	TGTGCCAGACTGGCGGTATTCTACGAGCAGTACTTC
TRBV12-3/TRBV12-4	TRBJ2-1	NA	TRBD2	CASSFPSGISYNEQFF	TGTGCCAGCAGTTTCCCTAGCGGGATTTCCTACAATGAGCAGTTCTTC
TRBV11-2	TRBJ2-5	many	NA	CASTPPGVRETQYF	TGTGCCAGCACCCCACCGGGGGTACGGGAGACCCAGTACTTC
TRBV5-4	TRBJ2-3	once	NA	CASSLPGGGYTDTQYF	TGTGCCAGCAGCTTGCCCGGCGGCGGCTATACAGATACGCAGTATTTT
TRBV19	TRBJ2-3	NA	TRBD1	CASSSTGAQGPTDTQYF	TGTGCCAGTAGTTCAACAGGGGCGCAAGGACCCACAGATACGCAGTATTTT
TRBV11-2	TRBJ2-5	many	NA	CASSLAPGTQETQYF	TGTGCCAGCAGCTTAGCCCCCGGGACACAAGAGACCCAGTACTTC
TRBV19	TRBJ1-1	many	NA	CASSIGPANTEAFF	TGTGCCAGTAGTATAGGTCCTGCGAACACTGAAGCTTTCTTT
TRBV30	TRBJ2-7	NA	NA	CAWSQRRYEQYF	TGTGCCTGGAGTCAACGGAGATACGAGCAGTACTTC
TRBV2	TRBJ2-5	many	TRBD2	CASSHKRELQETQYF	TGTGCCAGCAGCCATAAGCGGGAGCTCCAAGAGACCCAGTACTTC
TRBV6-1	TRBJ1-5	many	TRBD1	CASSEQPEARGLEQPQHF	TGTGCCAGCAGTGAACAACCGGAGGCCAGGGGGCTTGAACAGCCCCAGCATTTT
TRBV14	TRBJ2-5	many	NA	CASSRYRSGQETQYF	TGTGCCAGCAGCCGATACCGGAGCGGACAAGAGACCCAGTACTTC
TRBV10-3	TRBJ1-1	many	TRBD1	CAISEDGTEEAFF	TGTGCCATCAGTGAGGACGGGACAGAGGAAGCTTTCTTT
TRBV14	TRBJ1-5	NA	NA	CASSQEGPVSPYSNQPQHF	TGTGCCAGCAGCCAAGAAGGTCCGGTCAGCCCTTATAGCAATCAGCCCCAGCATTTT
TRBV20-1	TRBJ1-2	NA	TRBD1	CSARKQGHGYGYTF	TGCAGTGCTAGAAAACAGGGGCACGGCTATGGCTACACCTTC
TRBV6-2/TRBV6-3	TRBJ2-1	many	TRBD2	CASSYGWEGGYEQFF	TGTGCCAGCAGTTACGGGTGGGAGGGCGGTTATGAGCAGTTCTTC